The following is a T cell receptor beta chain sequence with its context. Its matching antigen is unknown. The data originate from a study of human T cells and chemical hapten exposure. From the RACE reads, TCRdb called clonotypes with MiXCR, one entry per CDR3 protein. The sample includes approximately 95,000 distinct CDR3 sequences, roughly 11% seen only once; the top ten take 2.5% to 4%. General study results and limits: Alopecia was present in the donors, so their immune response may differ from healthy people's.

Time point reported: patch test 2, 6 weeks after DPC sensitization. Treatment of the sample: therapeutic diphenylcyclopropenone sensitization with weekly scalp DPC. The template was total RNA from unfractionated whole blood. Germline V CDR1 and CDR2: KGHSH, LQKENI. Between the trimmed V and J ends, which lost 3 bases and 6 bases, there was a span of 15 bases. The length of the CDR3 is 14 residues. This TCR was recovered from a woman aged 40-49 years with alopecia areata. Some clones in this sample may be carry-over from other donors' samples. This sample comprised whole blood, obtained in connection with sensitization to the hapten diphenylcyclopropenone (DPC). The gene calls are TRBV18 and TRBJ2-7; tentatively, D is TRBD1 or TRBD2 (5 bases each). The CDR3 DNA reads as TGTGCCAGCTCACCTCAAGGGACGGCGGCCGAGCAGTACTTC. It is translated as CASSPQGTAAEQYF.